These 28 T cell receptor beta chains originate from one sample sequenced in a study of CD8+CD57+ T cells in acquired aplastic anemia. CD8+CD57+ cell expansion had been shown by flow cytometry in patients chosen for sequencing. Template material for TCR beta VDJ and CDR3 profiling consisted of genomic DNA. Via MiXCR, TCRdb re-called the reads, giving one row per CDR3 protein. There are roughly 260,000 distinct CDR3 sequences in the sample; 40% to 50% occur only once, and 7.8% lies in the top ten. The sample taken for sequencing was sorted CD4+, CD8+, or CD8+CD57+ T cells (not recorded which) from PBMCs. The receptors shown here come from a human donor with aplastic anemia.

Concerning this clonotype itself: Germline and junction disagree at one end, which may indicate a read error. The chain carries TRBV5-6 and TRBJ1-1; maybe TRBD1 (5 bases). CDR3 length equals 13 residues. Per the germline V gene, CDR1 is SGHDT and CDR2 is YYEEEE. The CDR3 region is CASSLAGGKEALF. The CDR3 nucleotides read TGTGCCAGCAGCTTGGCGGGGGGGAAAGAAGCTCTCTTT.

This chain uses TRBV20-1 with TRBJ2-7; D perhaps matches TRBD1 (5 bases). V lost 0 bases and J lost 0, with 9 bases in between. This CDR3 comprises 14 residues. Germline CDR1 DFQATT, CDR2 SNEGSKA (reference sequence). CDR3 sequence (DNA): TGCAGTGCTAGAGATGGGGCCCCCTCCTACGAGCAGTACTTC. Amino acid sequence: CSARDGAPSYEQYF.

In its sample, this clonotype was seen many times. The chain uses TRBV7-2 and TRBJ2-1, with no clear D. V was cut by 7 bases and J by 1 base, with 5 bases left in between. This CDR3 comprises 12 residues. The germline V gene has CDR1 SGHTA and CDR2 FQGNSA. This chain's CDR3 is CASTLSYNEQFF. DNA for the CDR3: TGTGCCAGCACACTTTCCTACAATGAGCAGTTCTTC.

The J gene is TRBJ1-2, the V gene TRBV5-1, with TRBD1 identical over 7 bases. CDR1 and CDR2 from the germline V gene are SGHRS and YFSETQ. Unmatched junction bases numbered 23, after V lost 4 bases and J lost 5 bases. This CDR3 is built from 19 residues. The CDR3: CASSPEIIEQGSSGYGYTF. CDR3 DNA sequence: TGCGCCAGCAGCCCCGAGATCATTGAACAGGGGTCCAGCGGGTATGGCTACACCTTC.

This clonotype was found a few times. The gene calls are TRBV29-1 and TRBJ1-2, with no clear D. The V gene's germline CDR1 is SQVTM and CDR2 ANQGSEA. The CDR3 loop spans 13 amino acids. V dropped 3 bases and J dropped 4 bases, with 12 bases sitting between them. The CDR3, as DNA: TGCAGCGTTGATGACAAGTACATCTATGGCTACACCTTC. This codes for CSVDDKYIYGYTF.

To note about this clonotype: A much larger clone is a single base away; this may be a read error. No conserved phenylalanine or tryptophan is present at the end of the CDR3, so a read error is the likely explanation. The V gene is TRBV5-1, the J gene TRBJ2-3; 10 bases are shared with TRBD1. The V and J ends lost 3 bases and 5 bases, in that order; junction bases with no gene match: 6. The CDR3 consists of 15 residues. Germline-derived CDR1 and CDR2 are SGHRS and YFSETQ. CDR3 in DNA: TGCGCCAGCAGCTGGACAGGGGGGCTTGGAGATACGCAGTATCTT. Its protein is CASSWTGGLGDTQYL.

The rearrangement links TRBV7-6 to TRBJ2-1; a weak D match, TRBD2 (6 bases). The germline CDR1 and CDR2 sequences are SGHVS and FNYEAQ. The CDR3 loop spans 12 amino acids. Trimming shortened V by 2 bases and J by 15 bases, and 14 bases separated the two germline ends. The CDR3 loop is CASSLRREKGFF. The CDR3 bases are TGTGCCAGCAGCTTAAGGCGGGAAAAAGGGTTCTTC.

This clonotype was seen at least ten times. The chain joins TRBV7-9 to TRBJ2-7, with a weak D call TRBD1 (6 bases). Germline values: CDR1 SEHNR, CDR2 FQNEAQ (reference sequence). The V gene lost 4 bases and the J gene lost 5 bases, with 18 bases spanning the gap. The CDR3 spans 15 residues. In nucleotides, the CDR3 is TGTGCCAGCAGCTCACGAGGTACAGGGAACCACGAGCAGTACTTC. It translates to CASSSRGTGNHEQYF.

Ten or more counts support this clonotype. V usage is TRBV7-8 and J usage is TRBJ2-5; TRBD2 agrees at 13 bases. CDR3 length equals 18 residues. The V and J ends lost 2 bases and 3 bases, in that order; junction bases with no gene match: 9. Germline V gene sequence: CDR1 SGHVS, CDR2 FQNEAQ. The CDR3 is CASSLRTSGGAYKETQYF. CDR3 in DNA: TGTGCCAGCAGCTTAAGGACTAGCGGGGGAGCATACAAAGAGACCCAGTACTTC.

The chain links TRBV7-3 to TRBJ1-2, with 7 bases lining up with TRBD1. Germline CDR1 SGHTA, CDR2 FQGTGA. Germline trimming cut 4 bases from V and 4 bases from J; bases unmatched to any gene: 6. The CDR3 has 14 residues. The CDR3 DNA reads TGTGCCAGCAGCTCCGACAGGGTTGGCTATGGCTACACCTTC. Translating it yields CASSSDRVGYGYTF.

This clonotype showed up just a few times. A much larger clonotype is one base distant, so this may be a read error. The V gene is TRBV20-1, the J gene TRBJ2-7; D is ambiguous. CDR3 length: 15 amino acids. Per the germline V gene, CDR1 is DFQATT and CDR2 is SNEGSKA (reference sequence). This CDR3 is CSARSPELSSCEQYF. The CDR3 region has the DNA TGCAGTGCTAGGTCACCTGAGTTGAGCTCCTGCGAGCAGTACTTC.

This clonotype was seen more than once but under ten times. The J gene is TRBJ1-1, the V gene TRBV13; tentatively, D is TRBD1 (6 bases). CDR1 is PRHDT and CDR2 is FYEKMQ in the germline V gene (reference sequence). The CDR3 is 15 residues long. CDR3 region: CARDAARGGDTEAFF. DNA of the CDR3: TGTGCTAGAGATGCGGCCAGGGGAGGGGACACTGAAGCTTTCTTT.

The CDR3 reads CASTRGPGNTIYF. DNA for the CDR3: TGTGCCAGTACCCGGGGACCTGGAAACACCATATATTTT. The chain joins TRBV19 to TRBJ1-3, with TRBD1 as a possible D gene (5 bases). Trimming stripped 7 bases from V and 2 bases from J, with 9 bases between. The CDR3 covers 13 residues. The germline V gene has CDR1 LNHDA and CDR2 SQIVND (reference sequence). Filled out from reference TRBV19 and TRBJ1-3, the complete variable domain reads DGGITQSPKYLFRKEGQNVTLSCEQNLNHDAMYWYRQDPGQGLRLIYYSQIVNDFQKGDIAEGYSVSREKKESFPLTVTSAQKNPTAFYLCASTRGPGNTIYFGEGSWLTVV.

This clonotype was observed many times. The chain has TRBV27 and TRBJ2-3; no clear D. V was cut by 2 bases and J by 2 bases, with 5 bases left in between. Germline lookup yields CDR1 MNHEY and CDR2 SMNVEV (reference sequence). There are 13 residues in the CDR3. CDR3 sequence (DNA): TGTGCCAGCAGTTTAACCGTCACAGATACGCAGTATTTT. Translated: CASSLTVTDTQYF.

The V gene is TRBV20-1, the J gene TRBJ1-4; no clear D. Germline V CDR1 and CDR2: DFQATT, SNEGSKA (reference sequence). The V and J ends lost 3 bases and 7 bases respectively, with 6 bases between them. This CDR3 is 11 amino acids long. The CDR3 nucleotides read TGCAGTGCTAGGGCGGGTGAAAAACTGTTTTTT. Translating it yields CSARAGEKLFF.

This rearrangement joins TRBV20-1 to TRBJ2-7, with 8 bases matching TRBD1. V gave up 3 bases and J gave up 6 bases; unmatched junction bases: 13. CDR3 size: 15 residues. Looked up from germline, CDR1 is DFQATT and CDR2 is SNEGSKA (reference sequence). The CDR3: CSARIPSGGPTEQYF. The CDR3 nucleotides are TGCAGTGCTAGGATCCCCTCAGGGGGCCCCACCGAGCAGTACTTC.

The chain links TRBV7-9 to TRBJ1-4; D remains unclear. The CDR3 loop spans 14 amino acids. V was clipped by 8 bases and J by 6 bases, with 16 bases between them. Germline V gene sequence: CDR1 SEHNR, CDR2 FQNEAQ (reference sequence). The CDR3 sequence is CASRPGGGDEKLFF. DNA for the CDR3: TGTGCCAGCCGCCCGGGAGGCGGGGATGAAAAACTGTTTTTT.

The chain uses TRBV5-1 and TRBJ2-7, with TRBD1 identical over 10 bases. Germline trimming cut 4 bases from V and 2 bases from J; bases unmatched to any gene: 15. Germline-derived CDR1 and CDR2 are SGHRS and YFSETQ. The CDR3 has 18 amino acids. The CDR3 region is CASSPRDRGLSAAYEQYF. The CDR3 DNA sequence: TGCGCCAGCAGCCCCCGGGACAGGGGCCTCTCAGCAGCCTACGAGCAGTACTTC.

Ten or more counts support this clonotype. The chain carries TRBV7-2 and TRBJ2-1; 9 bases map to TRBD1. The CDR3 loop spans 17 amino acids. Germline CDR1 and CDR2: SGHTA and FQGNSA. After removal of 5 bases from V and 8 bases from J, the junction contained 16 bases not matched to a gene. DNA for the CDR3: TGTGCCAGCAGCCTGCGCCCGGGACAGGGTAAGTTCGATGAGCAGTTCTTC. Its protein product is CASSLRPGQGKFDEQFF.

For this clonotype: This may come from a read error, since a much larger clone is one base off. V usage is TRBV7-9 and J usage is TRBJ2-1; 13 positions agree with TRBD2. There are 16 residues in the CDR3. CDR1 SEHNR and CDR2 FQNEAQ come from the germline V gene (reference sequence). For the CDR3, the DNA is TGTGCCAGCAGCTTCCTTGGACTAGCGGGAGCCAATGAGCGGTTCTTC. As protein: CASSFLGLAGANERFF.

This clonotype appeared many times. The CDR3 nucleotides read TGTGCCAGCAGTGAAGCGGCCCGAGATGAAGCTTTCTTT. It codes for CASSEAARDEAFF. The rearrangement uses TRBV2 and TRBJ1-1; D call uncertain. Trimming removed 0 bases from V and 7 bases from J, with 9 bases in between. Germline CDR1 is SNHLY and CDR2 is FYNNEI. The CDR3 has 13 amino acids.

Note on this clonotype: A read error may produce the germline difference seen at one junction end. The chain has TRBV20-1 and TRBJ2-7; 10 bases agree with TRBD1. The CDR3 covers 13 residues. The germline CDR1 and CDR2 sequences are DFQATT and SNEGSKA (reference sequence). The CDR3 sequence: CSATRQGAGEQYF. The CDR3 DNA reads as TGCAGCGCTACCCGACAGGGGGCGGGGGAGCAGTACTTC.

The V gene is TRBV7-9, the J gene TRBJ2-5; 8 nucleotides agree with TRBD1. The trim removed 6 bases at V and 4 bases at J, leaving 10 bases unmatched. CDR3 length: 15 amino acids. CDR1 and CDR2 (germline): SEHNR, FQNEAQ (reference sequence). The CDR3 bases are TGTGCCAGCAGTCGTCAGGACAGGGTAGGAGAGACCCAGTACTTC. Translating it yields CASSRQDRVGETQYF.

This clonotype was observed many times. The CDR3 DNA reads TGTGCCAGCAGCGCGAGAGCGGGGGGGGGCACAGATACGCAGTATTTT. Translating it yields CASSARAGGGTDTQYF. This chain uses TRBV9 with TRBJ2-3; 10 bases align to TRBD2. In germline, CDR1 is SGDLS, CDR2 YYNGEE. There are 16 residues in the CDR3. V shed 3 bases and J 1 base; nucleotides not matched to a gene: 5.

The chain couples TRBV19 to TRBJ2-3; 9 nucleotides align to TRBD2. Losses at the gene ends were 1 base for V and 1 base for J; bases not matched to a gene: 0. CDR1 and CDR2 (germline): LNHDA, SQIVND (reference sequence). This CDR3 contains 15 residues. CDR3 sequence (DNA): TGTGCCAGTAGTATAGGCGGGGGGGGCACAGATACGCAGTATTTT. It specifies CASSIGGGGTDTQYF.

This clonotype was observed at least ten times. The V call is TRBV11-3, the J call TRBJ2-7, with 7 nucleotides matching TRBD1. The CDR3 runs 14 residues. J lost 2 bases, V lost 3 bases, and 4 bases had no gene match. Germline CDR1 is SGHNT and CDR2 is YENEEA. The CDR3 coding sequence is TGTGCCAGCAGCTTCGGGACAGCAACCTACGAGCAGTACTTC. This gives the protein CASSFGTATYEQYF.

The sample holds many counts of this clonotype. This chain connects TRBV10-3 to TRBJ2-3, with 11 bases that match TRBD2. Germline V CDR1 and CDR2: ENHRY, SYGVKD. The CDR3 runs to 16 residues. Unmatched junction bases numbered 6, after V lost 6 bases and J lost 1 base. The CDR3 DNA is TGTGCCATCAGCGCAGGACTAGCGGGTCGCACAGATACGCAGTATTTT. The encoded protein is CAISAGLAGRTDTQYF.

This clonotype was detected ten times or more. J is TRBJ1-2 and V is TRBV7-2; no reliable D call. Germline V gene lookup returns CDR1 SGHTA and CDR2 FQGNSA. Trimming took 10 bases from V and 8 from J, leaving 11 bases between them. The CDR3 sequence is 10 residues long. The CDR3 DNA reads TGTGCCACCCCCGGGCGAGGCTACACCTTC. Its protein is CATPGRGYTF.